This T cell receptor beta chain stems from a study of T cell responses to AZD1222 COVID-19 vaccine. Study results and limitations: Compared with day 0, the breadth and depth of the Spike-specific TCR repertoire rose significantly after two doses of AZD1222.

Trimming pared 3 bases from V and 3 bases from J, leaving 8 bases between. The CDR3 is made up of 13 amino acids. Germline loops: CDR1 LNHDA, CDR2 SQIVND (reference sequence). Repertoires were generated with immunoSEQ multiplex PCR, while TCRdb's copy carries only in-frame clones and drops some. The sample shows about 50,000 clones, over 70% of them seen only once. A single count supports this clone. Antigen: not known. This material consisted of peripheral blood, taken 28 days after the second AZD1222 dose. This chain links TRBV19 with TRBJ2-5; D is perhaps TRBD1 (5 bases). The sequence came from an adult who received the AZD1222 COVID-19 vaccine. The DNA for the CDR3 is TGTGCCAGTAGTATTTCCAGGGAAGAGACCCAGTACTTC. This sequence encodes CASSISREETQYF.